The present TCR beta chain was sequenced within a study of T cell responses to AZD1222 COVID-19 vaccine. Study-wide context: Pooling covered second doses at about 4 or about 12 weeks.

In the case of this clone: As yet, its antigen is unknown.

The repertoire was sequenced with immunoSEQ multiplex PCR; TCRdb's copy has only in-frame clones and lacks some. The repertoire has about 120,000 clones, about 85% of them found once; the top ten carry 5.5% to 8%. Whole-study findings and limits: Baseline testing showed seropositivity in only a handful of AZD1222 recipients. CD4 TCRs associated with vaccination spanned spike, dominating at 160-218 and 743-854.

This CDR3 region has 16 residues. Germline V lookup: CDR1 MDHEN, CDR2 SYDVKM. V gave up 2 bases and J gave up 5 bases; unmatched junction bases: 7. The sequenced sample was peripheral blood, obtained on day 0 of AZD1222 vaccination. The chain combines TRBV28 with TRBJ1-1, with TRBD1 matching over 11 bases. This clonotype was obtained from an adult in good health. CDR3 sequence (DNA): TGTGCCAGCAGTTTAGCCGGGACAGGGGGTTATACTGAAGCTTTCTTT. It encodes CASSLAGTGGYTEAFF.